The 24 T cell receptor beta chains below were found in one sample sequenced in a study of blood T cell repertoires in COVID-19. Clones were sequenced by immunoSEQ multiplex PCR, and TCRdb holds only the in-frame ones, with some missing. The sample carries about 52,000 clones, 85% to 90% recorded once. The sequenced material came from peripheral blood. Source of these receptors: a human donor in a cohort sampled during active COVID-19.

This chain connects TRBV29-1 to TRBJ2-1, with D maybe TRBD1 (5 bases). Trimming stripped 0 bases from V and 5 bases from J, with 8 bases between. CDR3 length equals 13 residues. Germline V gene data show CDR1 as SQVTM and CDR2 as ANQGSEA. The CDR3 DNA reads TGCAGCGTTGAAGAAAGCAGGGACAATGAGCAGTTCTTC. The encoded protein is CSVEESRDNEQFF.

The J gene is TRBJ2-1, the V gene TRBV3-1 (or the pseudogene TRBV3-2), with 15 bases identical to TRBD2. V dropped 0 bases and J dropped 4; count of bases not matched to a gene: 10. The CDR3 length is 20 residues. CDR1 is LGHDT and CDR2 is YNNKEL in the germline V gene (reference sequence). CDR3 residues: CASSQDWTSGRALYYNEQFF. The CDR3 nucleotides read TGTGCCAGCAGCCAAGACTGGACTAGCGGGAGGGCCCTTTATTACAATGAGCAGTTCTTC.

The genes are TRBV14 and TRBJ2-7; 8 nucleotides agree with TRBD2. From germline, CDR1 is SGHDN and CDR2 FVKESK. This CDR3 contains 12 residues. The V segment lost 6 bases and the J segment 6 bases; nucleotides outside the gene matches: 4. The CDR3 DNA reads as TGTGCCAGCAGGGGACTAGAGGCCGAGCAGTACTTC. It specifies CASRGLEAEQYF.

This chain connects TRBV18 to TRBJ2-7; D perhaps matches TRBD2 (6 bases). This CDR3 is 14 amino acids long. The V gene lost 1 base and the J gene lost 1 base, with 8 bases spanning the gap. Germline CDR1 reads KGHSH; CDR2 reads LQKENI. The CDR3 sequence is CASSPRGVSYEQYF. In DNA, the CDR3 is TGTGCCAGCTCACCACGGGGGGTGTCCTACGAGCAGTACTTC. The full variable domain, completed using reference TRBV18 and TRBJ2-7, is NAGVMQNPRHLVRRRGQEARLRCSPMKGHSHVYWYRQLPEEGLKFMVYLQKENIIDESGMPKERFSAEFPKEGPSILRIQQVVRGDSAAYFCASSPRGVSYEQYFGPGTRLTVT.

This clone was seen only a few times. V usage is TRBV3-1 (or the pseudogene TRBV3-2) and J usage is TRBJ1-4; TRBD1 matches 7 bases. The V and J ends lost 2 bases and 7 bases, in that order; junction bases with no gene match: 7. CDR3 length: 15 residues. The germline V gene encodes CDR1 LGHDT and CDR2 YNNKEL (reference sequence). Written as DNA, the CDR3 is TGTGCCAGCAGCCAACAGGGACAGCTTTCTGAAAAACTGTTTTTT. As protein: CASSQQGQLSEKLFF.

Details on this clone: This specimen includes other DNA sequences encoding the same CDR3. This chain connects TRBV24-1 to TRBJ2-2; 9 bases line up with TRBD1. Trimming cost V 8 bases and J 4 bases; bases outside gene matches: 7. The CDR3 loop spans 15 amino acids. Germline V CDR1 and CDR2: KGHDR, SFDVKD. CDR3 nucleotides: TGTGCCACCAATACTGGGACAGGGAGCACCGGGGAGCTGTTTTTT. Residues: CATNTGTGSTGELFF.

The chain joins TRBV3-1 (or the pseudogene TRBV3-2) to TRBJ2-3, with 7 bases matching TRBD2. The CDR3 contains 15 residues. Trimming at V came to 0 bases and at J to 2 bases, leaving 2 bases not matched to a gene. CDR1 is LGHDT, CDR2 YNNKEL, per germline (reference sequence). The CDR3 reads CASSQEAGFTDTQYF. The CDR3 DNA is TGTGCCAGCAGCCAAGAAGCGGGGTTCACAGATACGCAGTATTTT.

This sequence joins TRBV19 and TRBJ2-3, with D maybe TRBD2 (6 bases). This CDR3 is built from 12 residues. V shed 11 bases and J shed 2 bases, with 11 bases lying between them. Germline CDR1 and CDR2: LNHDA and SQIVND (reference sequence). Here the CDR3 DNA reads TGTGCCGTACGGGGGATCACAGATACGCAGTATTTT. This sequence encodes CAVRGITDTQYF.

This clone was counted a single time. The V and J genes are TRBV3-1 (or the pseudogene TRBV3-2) and TRBJ2-1; 7 nucleotides match TRBD2. The CDR3 runs to 16 residues. The V gene's germline CDR1 is LGHDT and CDR2 YNNKEL (reference sequence). Trimming cost V 1 base and J 3 bases; bases outside gene matches: 6. CDR3 in DNA: TGTGCCAGCAGCCAAGTGTGGCTAGCGGACTACAATGAGCAGTTCTTC. Translating it yields CASSQVWLADYNEQFF.

The chain combines TRBV5-5 with TRBJ1-2; D is undetermined. This CDR3 contains 12 residues. Between the trimmed V and J ends, which lost 4 bases and 8 bases, there was a span of 12 bases. Germline values: CDR1 SGHKS, CDR2 YYEKEE (reference sequence). Here the CDR3 reads CASSPSGEGYTF. The CDR3 DNA is TGTGCCAGCAGCCCGAGCGGGGAGGGCTACACCTTC.

This chain links TRBV30 with TRBJ1-2, with D perhaps matching TRBD1 (6 bases). V shed 4 bases and J shed 4 bases, with 13 bases lying between them. The CDR3 loop spans 13 amino acids. CDR1 is GTSNPN and CDR2 is SVGIG in the germline V gene (reference sequence). For the CDR3, the DNA is TGTGCCTGGACCTCACAGGGCCCCTATGGCTACACCTTC. Residues: CAWTSQGPYGYTF.

The chain joins TRBV6-5 to TRBJ2-7; 9 positions match TRBD1. This CDR3 region has 13 residues. The germline V gene has CDR1 MNHEY and CDR2 SVGAGI. Losses at the gene ends were 7 bases for V and 5 bases for J; bases not matched to a gene: 6. CDR3 bases: TGTGCCAGCACTGGACAGGGGACCCACGAGCAGTACTTC. Its protein is CASTGQGTHEQYF.

The CDR3 nucleotides are TGCGCCAGCAGCCAACAAGCGGGAGGTACCTACAATGAGCAGTTCTTC. Translation: CASSQQAGGTYNEQFF. V is TRBV4-1 and J is TRBJ2-1, with 9 nucleotides matching TRBD2. Germline trimming cut 2 bases from V and 2 bases from J; bases unmatched to any gene: 4. Germline V CDR1 and CDR2: MGHRA, YSYEKL. The CDR3 loop spans 16 amino acids.

In nucleotides, the CDR3 is TGTGCCAGCAGCCCCCTTAGCACAGATACGCAGTATTTT. Amino acids: CASSPLSTDTQYF. J is TRBJ2-3 and V is TRBV14; D gene uncertain. Germline V lookup: CDR1 SGHDN, CDR2 FVKESK. The V end was cut by 4 bases, the J end by 0 bases, with 5 bases between. The CDR3 has 13 residues.

This sequence joins TRBV10-3 and TRBJ2-1; a weak D match, TRBD2 (6 bases). V was pared by 2 bases and J by 2 bases, with 13 bases between. The CDR3 length is 16 residues. The germline V gene encodes CDR1 ENHRY and CDR2 SYGVKD. CDR3 loop: CAISERDSGAYNEQFF. As DNA, the CDR3 is TGTGCCATCAGTGAGAGGGACTCCGGGGCCTACAATGAGCAGTTCTTC.

The rearrangement uses TRBV2 and TRBJ2-5; possible D gene TRBD1, 6 bases. Deletions cut 7 bases from V and 4 bases from J, with 16 bases between. The CDR3 consists of 14 residues. Germline lookup yields CDR1 SNHLY and CDR2 FYNNEI. Here the CDR3 DNA reads TGTGCCAGCATGGTTATGGGGGCACGAGAGACCCAGTACTTC. Its protein product is CASMVMGARETQYF.

The genes are TRBV28 and TRBJ2-7, with D perhaps matching TRBD1 (6 bases). This CDR3 has 15 amino acids. Trimming cost V 6 bases and J 3 bases, with 18 bases left between them. Per germline, CDR1 MDHEN and CDR2 SYDVKM. The CDR3 spells CASRIHYTGNYEQYF. The CDR3 DNA sequence: TGTGCCAGCAGAATCCATTATACAGGGAACTACGAGCAGTACTTC.

This rearrangement joins TRBV7-9 to TRBJ2-1, with 10 bases fitting TRBD2. CDR3 length: 15 residues. V shed 6 bases and J 8 bases; nucleotides not matched to a gene: 10. Germline-derived CDR1 and CDR2 are SEHNR and FQNEAQ (reference sequence). CDR3 loop: CASSPSGRALDEQFF. CDR3 coding DNA: TGTGCCAGCAGTCCCAGCGGGAGGGCCCTCGATGAGCAGTTCTTC.

J is TRBJ2-5 and V is TRBV5-8, with 7 positions matching TRBD1. The CDR3 covers 13 residues. The junction had 0 bases not matched to a gene; V was cut back by 0 bases and J by 4 bases. Germline V gene sequence: CDR1 SGHTS, CDR2 YDEGEE. CDR3 sequence: CASSLDRGETQYF. CDR3 bases: TGTGCCAGCAGCTTGGACAGGGGAGAGACCCAGTACTTC.

The chain recombines TRBV6-5 with TRBJ1-6; D might be TRBD1 (5 bases). V lost 0 bases and J lost 8, with 11 bases in between. Germline V CDR1 and CDR2: MNHEY, SVGAGI. This CDR3 has 15 residues. The CDR3 loop reads CASSYSAGRDSPLHF. CDR3 sequence (DNA): TGTGCCAGCAGTTACTCCGCAGGGAGGGATTCACCCCTCCACTTT.

The CDR3 here is CASSPGTGSTGELFF. The CDR3 DNA reads as TGTGCCAGCAGCCCCGGGACAGGCTCTACCGGGGAGCTGTTTTTT. The chain couples TRBV7-9 to TRBJ2-2, with TRBD1 matching 8 bases. Germline CDR1 and CDR2: SEHNR and FQNEAQ (reference sequence). V dropped 5 bases and J dropped 5; count of bases not matched to a gene: 7. The CDR3 spans 15 residues.

The chain recombines TRBV5-1 with TRBJ2-1; 7 positions agree with TRBD2. V dropped 1 base and J dropped 6; count of bases not matched to a gene: 13. This CDR3 comprises 17 residues. Germline CDR1 and CDR2: SGHRS and YFSETQ. The CDR3 spells CASSLIIRRGVPNEQFF. DNA of the CDR3: TGCGCCAGCAGCTTGATAATCCGCCGGGGGGTTCCCAATGAGCAGTTCTTC.

The chain recombines TRBV2 with TRBJ1-4; the match to TRBD1 covers 7 bases. Germline V gene lookup returns CDR1 SNHLY and CDR2 FYNNEI. Unmatched junction bases numbered 6, after V lost 0 bases and J lost 8 bases. This CDR3 has 15 amino acids. The chain's CDR3 is CASSEAGTVSEKLFF. The CDR3 DNA follows: TGTGCCAGCAGTGAAGCGGGGACAGTTTCGGAAAAACTGTTTTTT.

The V and J genes are TRBV3-1 (or the pseudogene TRBV3-2) and TRBJ2-1, with 9 bases identical to TRBD1. The V and J ends lost 2 bases and 5 bases, in that order; junction bases with no gene match: 4. Per germline, CDR1 LGHDT and CDR2 YNNKEL (reference sequence). This CDR3 has 15 residues. The CDR3 loop reads CASSQRYRGHNEQFF. CDR3 coding DNA: TGTGCCAGCAGCCAACGTTACAGGGGGCACAATGAGCAGTTCTTC.